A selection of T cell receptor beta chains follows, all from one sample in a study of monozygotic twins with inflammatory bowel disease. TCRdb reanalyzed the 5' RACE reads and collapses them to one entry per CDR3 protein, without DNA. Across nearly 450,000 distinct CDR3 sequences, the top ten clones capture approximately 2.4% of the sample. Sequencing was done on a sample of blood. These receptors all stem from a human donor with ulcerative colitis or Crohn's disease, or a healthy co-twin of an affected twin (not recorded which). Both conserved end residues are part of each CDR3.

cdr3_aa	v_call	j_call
CASSHRRRDYGYTF	TRBV3-1	TRBJ1-2
CASSLGQNSNYGYTF	TRBV5-4	TRBJ1-2
CSAGGNFGTEAFF	TRBV20-1	TRBJ1-1
CASSLPGQGDRLFF	TRBV5-4	TRBJ1-4
CASSPRAGGKYEQYF	TRBV2	TRBJ2-7
CSARDSAGVTYEQYF	TRBV20-1	TRBJ2-7
CATSDLLEQFF	TRBV24-1	TRBJ2-1
CSARATSEGTDTQYF	TRBV20-1	TRBJ2-3
CASSLEGSGRAGDEQYF	TRBV5-1	TRBJ2-7
CASSLPGQGNTGELFF	TRBV2	TRBJ2-2
CASSSTGEVYTF	TRBV27	TRBJ1-2
CASSSSAVSGANVLTF	TRBV5-1	TRBJ2-6
CASSLGLGSGRTGGEQFF	TRBV11-1	TRBJ2-1
CASILRTINEQYF	TRBV14	TRBJ2-7
CASSFLAGRWRFF	TRBV11-2	TRBJ2-1
CASSPTSSYYEQYF	TRBV28	TRBJ2-7
CASSPLGRVNTGELFF	TRBV19	TRBJ2-2
CASSLRGLWERGNEQFF	TRBV6-1	TRBJ2-1
CASSLVPVYEQYF	TRBV5-1	TRBJ2-7
CASSPTTSRTETQYF	TRBV18	TRBJ2-5
CASSPYRTSGRVDTQYF	TRBV7-9	TRBJ2-3
CSARDQEGAWTEAFF	TRBV20-1	TRBJ1-1
CASSLAQGSEGYTF	TRBV5-1	TRBJ1-2
CASSQDPHNSPLHF	TRBV4-1	TRBJ1-6
CSVGWTDRGAEAFF	TRBV29-1	TRBJ1-1
CSARDMGPSGRDTDTQYF	TRBV20-1	TRBJ2-3
CASSLRLAGVKTQYF	TRBV12-3/TRBV12-4	TRBJ2-5
CAWSPQGVNSPLHF	TRBV30	TRBJ1-6
CASSFHAEQAPYEQYF	TRBV27	TRBJ2-7
CASSLTGGGSEKLFF	TRBV5-1	TRBJ1-4
CASIGGSTDTQYF	TRBV19	TRBJ2-3
CATLSDSYGYTF	TRBV6-5	TRBJ1-2
CAWSRTPNYGYTF	TRBV30	TRBJ1-2
CSVGKGASEAFF	TRBV29-1	TRBJ1-1
CASSLERLSYEQYF	TRBV7-2	TRBJ2-7
CSARDGQRVDTLHF	TRBV20-1	TRBJ1-6
CASTPDRRVYNSPLHF	TRBV6-2/TRBV6-3	TRBJ1-6
CSAEGNEETQYF	TRBV20-1	TRBJ2-5
CSARDLTSGRTF	TRBV20-1	TRBJ2-7
CASSSTSGGALFF	TRBV12-3/TRBV12-4	TRBJ2-1
CASSLHGRTENTEAFF	TRBV4-2	TRBJ1-1
CASSFSVDSNQPQHF	TRBV6-5	TRBJ1-5
CASTHRRAGGYNEQFF	TRBV5-4	TRBJ2-1
CASRPGTGGIGTEAFF	TRBV6-2/TRBV6-3	TRBJ1-1
CSADYGGIQYF	TRBV20-1	TRBJ2-5
CATCWTLDQPQHF	TRBV6-2/TRBV6-3	TRBJ1-5
CAWSRLGGGQYNEQFF	TRBV30	TRBJ2-1
CASSYGDGPYNEQFF	TRBV6-5	TRBJ2-1
CASSSLGANQETQYF	TRBV5-1	TRBJ2-5
CASSFRDRVSGNTIYF	TRBV7-2	TRBJ1-3
CASSRLNSPLHF	TRBV5-6	TRBJ1-6
CASSTPPSVGELFF	TRBV6-6	TRBJ2-2